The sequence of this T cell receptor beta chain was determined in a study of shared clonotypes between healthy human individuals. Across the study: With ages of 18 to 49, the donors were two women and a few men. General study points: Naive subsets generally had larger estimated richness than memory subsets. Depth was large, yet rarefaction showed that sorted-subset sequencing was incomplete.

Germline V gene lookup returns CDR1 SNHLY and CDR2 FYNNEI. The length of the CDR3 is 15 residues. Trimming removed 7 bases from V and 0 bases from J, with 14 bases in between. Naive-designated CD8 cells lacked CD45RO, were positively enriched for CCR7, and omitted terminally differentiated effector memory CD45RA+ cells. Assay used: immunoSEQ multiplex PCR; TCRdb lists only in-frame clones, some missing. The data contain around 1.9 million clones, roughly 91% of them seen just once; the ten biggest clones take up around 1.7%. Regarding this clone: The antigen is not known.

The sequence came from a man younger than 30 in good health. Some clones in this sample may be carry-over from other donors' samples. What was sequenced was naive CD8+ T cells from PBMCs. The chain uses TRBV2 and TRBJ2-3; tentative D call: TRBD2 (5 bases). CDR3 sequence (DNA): TGTGCCAGCACGGCGGGCGCCCGAAGCACAGATACGCAGTATTTT. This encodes CASTAGARSTDTQYF.